The present TCR beta chain was sequenced within a study of OX40 agonist ivuxolimab in advanced cancers. Germline V CDR1 and CDR2: MRHNA, SNTAGT. The CDR3 has 13 residues. Between the trimmed V and J ends, which lost 0 bases and 6 bases, there was a span of 5 bases. Profiling relied on immunoSEQ multiplex PCR, and the TCRdb table lists in-frame clones only, not all of them. The sample consists of 57,000 or so clones, 84% of them appearing once. The J gene is TRBJ2-2, the V gene TRBV6-4; D unclear. The clonotype originates from an adult with an advanced solid tumor such as melanoma, head and neck, liver or kidney cancer. The sample consisted of CD4+ or CD8+ T cells sorted from blood, taken in a trial of the OX40 agonist ivuxolimab. This chain's CDR3 is CASSDSGPGELFF. As DNA, the CDR3 is TGTGCCAGCAGTGACTCAGGTCCCGGGGAGCTGTTTTTT.